This TCR beta chain is drawn from a study of T cells in Graves' hyperthyroidism and ophthalmopathy. Researchers amplified the TCR beta CDR3 regions from RNA transcripts. HTBI primers were used for first-round RT-PCR of the TCR CDR3. TCRdb reprocessed the multiplex PCR reads with MiXCR, giving one entry per CDR3 protein. The profile covers 550,000 to 700,000 distinct CDR3 sequences, with about 15% appearing a single time and 3.5% to 4.5% taken by the ten largest. This clonotype came up many times. Its antigen is unknown. Pregnant or lactating patients were excluded, as were those with uncontrolled infection or other autoimmune disease. Orbital computed tomography and thyroid ultrasound, together with serum TRAb and thyroxine and clinical symptoms, were used for diagnoses. From under 12 ml of fresh peripheral blood, PBMCs were isolated. Findings and limits, study-wide: Blood also contained most expanded thyroid clonotypes above 0.001.

What was sequenced was blood. This TCR came from a woman aged 40 to 50 with Graves' ophthalmopathy.

In DNA, the CDR3 is TGCAGCGTTGGGGGACAGGCCGGGACCCAGTACTTC. This sequence encodes CSVGGQAGTQYF. J is TRBJ2-5 and V is TRBV29-1, with 8 bases fitting TRBD1. The CDR3 loop spans 12 amino acids. The V gene's germline CDR1 is SQVTM and CDR2 ANQGSEA. J lost 7 bases, V lost 4 bases, and 5 bases had no gene match.